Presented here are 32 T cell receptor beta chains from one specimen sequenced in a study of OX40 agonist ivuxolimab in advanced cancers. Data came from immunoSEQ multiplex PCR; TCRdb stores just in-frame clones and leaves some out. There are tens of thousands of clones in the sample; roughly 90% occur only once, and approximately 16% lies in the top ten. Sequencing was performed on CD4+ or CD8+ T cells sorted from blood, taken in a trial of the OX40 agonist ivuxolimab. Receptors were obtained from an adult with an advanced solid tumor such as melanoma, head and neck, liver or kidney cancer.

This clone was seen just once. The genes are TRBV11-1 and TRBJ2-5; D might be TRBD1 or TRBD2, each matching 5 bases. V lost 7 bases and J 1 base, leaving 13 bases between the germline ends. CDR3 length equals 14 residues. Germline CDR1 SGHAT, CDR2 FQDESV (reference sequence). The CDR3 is CASNPSGPQETQYF. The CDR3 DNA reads TGTGCCAGCAACCCCTCGGGACCCCAAGAGACCCAGTACTTC. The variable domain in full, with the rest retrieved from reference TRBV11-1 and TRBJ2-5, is EAEVAQSPRYKITEKSQAVAFWCDPISGHATLYWYRQILGQGPELLVQFQDESVVDDSQLPKDRFSAERLKGVDSTLKIQPAELGDSAMYLCASNPSGPQETQYFGPGTRLLVL.

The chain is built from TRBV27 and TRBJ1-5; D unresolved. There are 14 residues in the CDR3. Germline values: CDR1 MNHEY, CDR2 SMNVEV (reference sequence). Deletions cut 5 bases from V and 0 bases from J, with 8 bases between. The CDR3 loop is CASSPKYSNQPQHF. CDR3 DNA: TGTGCCAGCAGTCCCAAGTATAGCAATCAGCCCCAGCATTTT.

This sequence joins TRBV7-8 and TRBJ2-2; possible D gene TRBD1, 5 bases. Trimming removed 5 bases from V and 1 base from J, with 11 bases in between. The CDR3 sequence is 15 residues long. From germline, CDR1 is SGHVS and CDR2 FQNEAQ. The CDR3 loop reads CASSQGPRNTGELFF. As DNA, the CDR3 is TGTGCCAGCAGCCAGGGCCCTCGGAACACCGGGGAGCTGTTTTTT. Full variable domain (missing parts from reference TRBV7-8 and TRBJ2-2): GAGVSQSPRYKVAKRGQDVALRCDPISGHVSLFWYQQALGQGPEFLTYFQNEAQLDKSGLPSDRFFAERPEGSVSTLKIQRTQQEDSAVYLCASSQGPRNTGELFFGEGSRLTVL.

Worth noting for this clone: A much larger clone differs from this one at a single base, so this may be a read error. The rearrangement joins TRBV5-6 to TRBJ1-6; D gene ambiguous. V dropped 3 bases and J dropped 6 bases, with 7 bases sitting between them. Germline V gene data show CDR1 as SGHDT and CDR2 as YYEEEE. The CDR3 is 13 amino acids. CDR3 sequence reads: CASSSDANSPLHF. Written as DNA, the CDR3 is TGTGCCAGCAGCTCGGACGCTAATTCACCCCTCCACTTT.

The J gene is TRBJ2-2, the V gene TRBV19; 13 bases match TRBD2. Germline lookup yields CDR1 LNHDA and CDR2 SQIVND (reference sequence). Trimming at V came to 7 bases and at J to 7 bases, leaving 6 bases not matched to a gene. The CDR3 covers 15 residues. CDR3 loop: CASMRTSGSVGELFF. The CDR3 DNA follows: TGTGCCAGTATGAGGACTAGCGGGAGCGTCGGGGAGCTGTTTTTT.

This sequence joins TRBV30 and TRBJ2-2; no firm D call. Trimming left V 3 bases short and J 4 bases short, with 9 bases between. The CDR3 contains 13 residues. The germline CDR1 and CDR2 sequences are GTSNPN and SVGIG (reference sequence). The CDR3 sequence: CAWSNDPTGELFF. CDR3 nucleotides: TGTGCCTGGAGCAATGATCCCACCGGGGAGCTGTTTTTT.

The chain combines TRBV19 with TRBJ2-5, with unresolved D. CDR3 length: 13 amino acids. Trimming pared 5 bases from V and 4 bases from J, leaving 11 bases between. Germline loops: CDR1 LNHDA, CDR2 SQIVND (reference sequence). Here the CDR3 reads CASSYPGAETQYF. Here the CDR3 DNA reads TGTGCCAGTAGTTATCCCGGCGCAGAGACCCAGTACTTC.

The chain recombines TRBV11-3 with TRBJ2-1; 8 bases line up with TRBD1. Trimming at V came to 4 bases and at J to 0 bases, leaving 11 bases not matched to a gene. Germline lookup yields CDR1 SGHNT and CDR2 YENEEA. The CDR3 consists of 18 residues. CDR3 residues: CASSSPVQGGSSYNEQFF. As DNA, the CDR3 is TGTGCCAGCAGCTCGCCTGTACAGGGGGGCAGCTCCTACAATGAGCAGTTCTTC.

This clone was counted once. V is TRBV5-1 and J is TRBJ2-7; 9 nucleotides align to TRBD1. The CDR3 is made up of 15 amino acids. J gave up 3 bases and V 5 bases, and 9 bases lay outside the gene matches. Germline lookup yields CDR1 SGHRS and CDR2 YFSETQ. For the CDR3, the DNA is TGCGCCAGCAGTCCCCCGGGACAGGGAGACTACGAGCAGTACTTC. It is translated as CASSPPGQGDYEQYF. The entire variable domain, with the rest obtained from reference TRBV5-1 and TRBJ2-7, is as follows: KAGVTQTPRYLIKTRGQQVTLSCSPISGHRSVSWYQQTPGQGLQFLFEYFSETQRNKGNFPGRFSGRQFSNSRSEMNVSTLELGDSALYLCASSPPGQGDYEQYFGPGTRLTVT.

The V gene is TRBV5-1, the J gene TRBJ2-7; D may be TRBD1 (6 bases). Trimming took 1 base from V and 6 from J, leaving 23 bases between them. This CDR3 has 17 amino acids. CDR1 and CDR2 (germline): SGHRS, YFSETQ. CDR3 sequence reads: CASSLHFVAGVQSEQYF. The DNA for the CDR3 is TGCGCCAGCAGCTTGCATTTTGTGGCAGGGGTACAATCCGAGCAGTACTTC.

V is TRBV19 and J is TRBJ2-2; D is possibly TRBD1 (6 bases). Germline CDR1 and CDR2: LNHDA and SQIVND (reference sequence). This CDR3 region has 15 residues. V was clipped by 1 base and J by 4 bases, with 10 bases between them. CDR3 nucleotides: TGTGCCAGTAGTATAGGGACAGCTACCACCGGGGAGCTGTTTTTT. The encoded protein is CASSIGTATTGELFF.

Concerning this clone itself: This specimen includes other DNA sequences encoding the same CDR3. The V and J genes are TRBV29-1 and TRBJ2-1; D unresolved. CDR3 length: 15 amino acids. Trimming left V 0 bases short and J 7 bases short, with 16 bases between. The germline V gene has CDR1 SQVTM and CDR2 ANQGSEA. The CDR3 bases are TGCAGCGTTGAAGATCCCGACCGAAGCAGGAATGAGCAGTTCTTC. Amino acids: CSVEDPDRSRNEQFF.

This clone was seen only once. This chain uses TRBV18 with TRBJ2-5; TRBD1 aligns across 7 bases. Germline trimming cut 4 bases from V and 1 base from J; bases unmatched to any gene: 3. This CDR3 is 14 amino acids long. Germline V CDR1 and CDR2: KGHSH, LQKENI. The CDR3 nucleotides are TGTGCCAGCTCACTCAACAGGGGCCAAGAGACCCAGTACTTC. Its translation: CASSLNRGQETQYF.

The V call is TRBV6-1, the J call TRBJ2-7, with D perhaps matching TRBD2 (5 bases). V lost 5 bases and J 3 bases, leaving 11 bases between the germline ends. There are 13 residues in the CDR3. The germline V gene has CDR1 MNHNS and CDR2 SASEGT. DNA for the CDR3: TGTGCCAGCAGTACCCAGCGGAGCTACGAGCAGTACTTC. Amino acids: CASSTQRSYEQYF.

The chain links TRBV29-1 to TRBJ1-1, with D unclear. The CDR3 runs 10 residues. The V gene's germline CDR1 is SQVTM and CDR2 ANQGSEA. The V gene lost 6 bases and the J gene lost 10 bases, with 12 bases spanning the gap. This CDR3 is CSVSTLRAFF. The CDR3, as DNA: TGCAGCGTCTCAACATTGCGAGCTTTCTTT.

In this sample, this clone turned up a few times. The CDR3 DNA is TGCGCCAGCAGCCTCTCGTCGAGTGGGGGAATCACTGAAGCTTTCTTT. Translating gives CASSLSSSGGITEAFF. This chain uses TRBV5-1 with TRBJ1-1; maybe TRBD1 (5 bases). CDR3 size: 16 residues. Per the germline V gene, CDR1 is SGHRS and CDR2 is YFSETQ. V lost 4 bases and J 4 bases, leaving 20 bases between the germline ends.

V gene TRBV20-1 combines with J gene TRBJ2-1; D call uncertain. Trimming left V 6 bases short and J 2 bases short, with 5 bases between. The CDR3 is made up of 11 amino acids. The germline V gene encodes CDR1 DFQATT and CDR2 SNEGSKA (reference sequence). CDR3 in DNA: TGCAGTGCCCCGACCTACAATGAGCAGTTCTTC. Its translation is CSAPTYNEQFF.

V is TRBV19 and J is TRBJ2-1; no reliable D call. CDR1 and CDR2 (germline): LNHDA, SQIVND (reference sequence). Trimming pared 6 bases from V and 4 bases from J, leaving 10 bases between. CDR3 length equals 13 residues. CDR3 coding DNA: TGTGCCAGTAGCCCCCGCGGATACAATGAGCAGTTCTTC. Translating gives CASSPRGYNEQFF. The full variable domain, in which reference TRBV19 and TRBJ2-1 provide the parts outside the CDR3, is DGGITQSPKYLFRKEGQNVTLSCEQNLNHDAMYWYRQDPGQGLRLIYYSQIVNDFQKGDIAEGYSVSREKKESFPLTVTSAQKNPTAFYLCASSPRGYNEQFFGPGTRLTVL.

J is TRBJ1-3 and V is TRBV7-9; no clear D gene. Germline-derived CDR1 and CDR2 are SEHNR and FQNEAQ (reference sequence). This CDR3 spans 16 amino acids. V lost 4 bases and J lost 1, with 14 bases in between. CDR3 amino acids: CASSSLTGDSGNTIYF. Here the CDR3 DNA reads TGTGCCAGCAGCTCCCTGACCGGGGATTCTGGAAACACCATATATTTT.

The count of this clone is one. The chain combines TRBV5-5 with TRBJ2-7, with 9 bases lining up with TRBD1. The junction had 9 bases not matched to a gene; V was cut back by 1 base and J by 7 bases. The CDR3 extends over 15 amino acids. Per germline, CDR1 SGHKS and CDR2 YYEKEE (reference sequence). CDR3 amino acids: CASSLTGQGFGEQYF. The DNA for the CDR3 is TGTGCCAGCAGCTTGACGGGACAGGGCTTTGGGGAGCAGTACTTC.

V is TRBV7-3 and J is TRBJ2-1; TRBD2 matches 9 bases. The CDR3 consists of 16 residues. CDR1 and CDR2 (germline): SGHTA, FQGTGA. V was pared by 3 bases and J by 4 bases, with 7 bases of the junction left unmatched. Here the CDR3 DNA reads TGTGCCAGCAGCTTGCTAGCGGGGCTCTCATACAATGAGCAGTTCTTC. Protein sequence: CASSLLAGLSYNEQFF. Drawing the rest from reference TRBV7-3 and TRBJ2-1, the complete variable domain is GAGVSQTPSNKVTEKGKYVELRCDPISGHTALYWYRQSLGQGPEFLIYFQGTGAADDSGLPNDRFFAVRPEGSVSTLKIQRTERGDSAVYLCASSLLAGLSYNEQFFGPGTRLTVL.

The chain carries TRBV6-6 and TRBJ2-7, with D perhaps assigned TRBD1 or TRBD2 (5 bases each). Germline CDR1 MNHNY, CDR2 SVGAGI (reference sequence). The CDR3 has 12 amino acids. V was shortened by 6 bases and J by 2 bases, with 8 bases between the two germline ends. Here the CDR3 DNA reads TGTGCCAGCAGCCAGGGACCCTACGAGCAGTACTTC. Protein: CASSQGPYEQYF.

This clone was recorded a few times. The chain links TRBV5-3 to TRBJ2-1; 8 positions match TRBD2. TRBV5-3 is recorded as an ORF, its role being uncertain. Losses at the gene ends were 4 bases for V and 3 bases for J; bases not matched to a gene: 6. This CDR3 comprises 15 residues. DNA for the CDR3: TGTGCCAGAAGCCACGGGAGGGCGGTCTACAATGAGCAGTTCTTC. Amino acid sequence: CARSHGRAVYNEQFF.

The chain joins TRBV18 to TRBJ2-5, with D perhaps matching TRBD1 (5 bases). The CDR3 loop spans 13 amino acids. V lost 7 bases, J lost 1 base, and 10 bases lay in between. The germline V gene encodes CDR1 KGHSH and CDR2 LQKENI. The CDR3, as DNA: TGTGCCAGCTATTCAGGGATCCAAGAGACCCAGTACTTC. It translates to CASYSGIQETQYF.

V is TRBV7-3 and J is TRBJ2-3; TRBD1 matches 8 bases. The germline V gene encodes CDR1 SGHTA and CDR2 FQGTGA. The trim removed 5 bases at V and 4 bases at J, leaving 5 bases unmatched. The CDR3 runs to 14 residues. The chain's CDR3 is CASSARDRSDTQYF. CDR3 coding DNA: TGTGCCAGCAGCGCCCGGGACAGGTCAGATACGCAGTATTTT.

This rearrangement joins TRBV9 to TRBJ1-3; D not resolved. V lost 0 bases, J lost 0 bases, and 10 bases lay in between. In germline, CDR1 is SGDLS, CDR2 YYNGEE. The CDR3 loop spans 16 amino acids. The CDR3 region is CASSVDRSLSGNTIYF. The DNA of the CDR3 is TGTGCCAGCAGCGTAGACAGATCCCTCTCTGGAAACACCATATATTTT.

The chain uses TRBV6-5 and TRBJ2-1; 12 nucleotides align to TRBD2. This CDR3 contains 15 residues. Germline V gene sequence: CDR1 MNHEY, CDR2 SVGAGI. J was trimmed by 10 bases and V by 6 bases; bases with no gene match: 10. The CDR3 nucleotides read TGTGCCAGCAGAAGACTAGCGGGAGAGTTTGTGGAGCAGTTCTTC. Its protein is CASRRLAGEFVEQFF.

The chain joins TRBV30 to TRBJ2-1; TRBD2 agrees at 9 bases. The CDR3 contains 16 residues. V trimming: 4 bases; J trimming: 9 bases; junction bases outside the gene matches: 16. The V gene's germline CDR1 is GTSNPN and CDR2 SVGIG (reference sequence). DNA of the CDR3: TGTGCCTGGACTCGTCTGGCGGGAGGGCCGGTCGGTGAGCAGTTCTTC. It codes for CAWTRLAGGPVGEQFF.

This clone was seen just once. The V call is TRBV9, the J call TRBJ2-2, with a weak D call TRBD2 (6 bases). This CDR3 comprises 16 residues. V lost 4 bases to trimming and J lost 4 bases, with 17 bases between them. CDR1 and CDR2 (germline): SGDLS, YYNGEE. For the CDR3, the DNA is TGTGCCAGCAGCCCCCTCGGGAGTTGGGGCACCGGGGAGCTGTTTTTT. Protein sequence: CASSPLGSWGTGELFF.

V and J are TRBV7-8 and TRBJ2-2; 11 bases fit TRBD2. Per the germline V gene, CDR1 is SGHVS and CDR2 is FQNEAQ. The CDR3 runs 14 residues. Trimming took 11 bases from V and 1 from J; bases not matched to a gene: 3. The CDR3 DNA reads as TGTGCCGGTCTAGCGGGAGGGAACACCGGGGAGCTGTTTTTT. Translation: CAGLAGGNTGELFF.

The CDR3 DNA sequence: TGCAGCGTTGAGACTAGCGGGAGTGGGTATGAGCAGTTCTTC. Amino acids: CSVETSGSGYEQFF. The chain combines TRBV29-1 with TRBJ2-1; 12 bases fit TRBD2. Germline V gene data show CDR1 as SQVTM and CDR2 as ANQGSEA. J lost 8 bases, V lost 3 bases, and 5 bases had no gene match. This CDR3 is built from 14 residues.

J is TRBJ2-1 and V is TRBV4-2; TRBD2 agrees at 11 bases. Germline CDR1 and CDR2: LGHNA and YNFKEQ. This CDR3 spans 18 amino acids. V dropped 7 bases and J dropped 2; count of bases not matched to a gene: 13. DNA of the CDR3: TGTGCCAGCACAACGCAGGCTAGCGGGAGGCCAACCTACAATGAGCAGTTCTTC. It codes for CASTTQASGRPTYNEQFF.